This passage covers 5 T cell receptor beta chains from one sample sequenced in a study of radiation and T cells in renal cell carcinoma (dated by TCRdb to the early 2020s). The library was built by means of the immunoSEQ multiplex PCR assay. TCRdb holds this immuneACCESS table with in-frame rearrangements only. Some clones are missing; in checked studies, unresolved V genes explain under half, and the rest has no known cause. For this sample there are thousands of clones; approximately 65% appear just once. The ten largest clones take up about 42% of the sample. What this sample's time point label stands for: tumor resected at nephrectomy. Taken with the paper, the label for treatment or condition translates to: 15 Gy SBRT to primary tumor, nephrectomy 4 weeks later. The starting material was tumor tissue, obtained from a patient whose treatment included radiotherapy and nephrectomy. The receptors were gathered from a woman aged 60-75 years with renal cell carcinoma.

The chain is built from TRBV27 and TRBJ2-1; TRBD2 might be the D (8 bases). Trimming removed 5 bases at V and 5 bases at J, with 16 bases between. The CDR3 spans 15 residues. Germline CDR1 MNHEY, CDR2 SMNVEV (reference sequence). In nucleotides, the CDR3 is TGTGCCAGCAGTCCCAGCGGGGGACAGAACAATGAGCAGTTCTTC. Protein: CASSPSGGQNNEQFF.

The V call is TRBV12-5, the J call TRBJ1-4; D perhaps matches TRBD1 (6 bases). The CDR3 contains 15 residues. The germline V gene has CDR1 LGHNT and CDR2 FRNRAP. V gave up 5 bases and J gave up 5 bases, with 15 bases separating them. The CDR3 coding sequence is TGTGCTAGTGGTCTAGGGGACACCCCCAATGAAAAACTGTTTTTT. This translates into CASGLGDTPNEKLFF.

The J gene is TRBJ1-6, the V gene TRBV10-3; D call uncertain. The CDR3 loop spans 14 amino acids. V was trimmed by 6 bases and J by 3 bases, leaving 9 bases between them. Germline V gene lookup returns CDR1 ENHRY and CDR2 SYGVKD. The CDR3 is CAISGDYYNSPLHF. The CDR3 region has the DNA TGTGCCATCAGCGGGGATTACTATAATTCACCCCTCCACTTT.

V usage is TRBV6-6 and J usage is TRBJ1-4; D perhaps matches TRBD1 (5 bases). Per germline, CDR1 MNHNY and CDR2 SVGAGI (reference sequence). This CDR3 comprises 15 residues. V lost 4 bases to trimming and J lost 5 bases, with 14 bases between them. In DNA, the CDR3 is TGTGCCAGCAGTTCCGACCGGCAGGGAAATGAAAAACTGTTTTTT. It translates to CASSSDRQGNEKLFF.

The rearrangement joins TRBV10-3 to TRBJ2-2; possibly TRBD1 for D (6 bases). Germline lookup yields CDR1 ENHRY and CDR2 SYGVKD. Trimming left V 2 bases short and J 4 bases short, with 11 bases between. The CDR3 extends over 15 amino acids. The CDR3 sequence is CAISEEDSGTGELFF. DNA for the CDR3: TGTGCCATCAGTGAGGAGGACAGTGGCACCGGGGAGCTGTTTTTT.